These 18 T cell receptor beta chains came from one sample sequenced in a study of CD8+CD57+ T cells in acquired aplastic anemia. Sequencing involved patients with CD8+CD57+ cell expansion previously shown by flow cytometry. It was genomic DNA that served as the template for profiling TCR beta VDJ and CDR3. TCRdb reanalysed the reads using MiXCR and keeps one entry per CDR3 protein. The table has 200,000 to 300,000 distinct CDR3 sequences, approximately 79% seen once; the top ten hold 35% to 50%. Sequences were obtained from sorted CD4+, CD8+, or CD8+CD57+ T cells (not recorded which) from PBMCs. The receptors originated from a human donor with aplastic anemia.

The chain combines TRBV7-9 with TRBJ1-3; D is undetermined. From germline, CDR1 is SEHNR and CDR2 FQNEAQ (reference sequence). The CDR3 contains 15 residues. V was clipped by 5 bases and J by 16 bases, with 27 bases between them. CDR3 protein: CASSLIAAPETQYYF. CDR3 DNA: TGTGCCAGCAGCCTCATAGCGGCACCAGAGACCCAATACTATTTT.

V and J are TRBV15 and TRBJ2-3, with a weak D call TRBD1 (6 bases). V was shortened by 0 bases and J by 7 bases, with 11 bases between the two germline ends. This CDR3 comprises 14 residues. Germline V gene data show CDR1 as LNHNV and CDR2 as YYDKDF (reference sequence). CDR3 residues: CATSRDGDTNTQYF. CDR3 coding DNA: TGTGCCACCAGCAGAGATGGGGACACGAATACGCAGTATTTT.

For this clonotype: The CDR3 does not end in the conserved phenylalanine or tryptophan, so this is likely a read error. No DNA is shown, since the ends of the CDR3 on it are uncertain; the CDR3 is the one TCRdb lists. The CDR3 loop reads CASSSPGGTDTLY. The J gene is TRBJ2-1, the V gene TRBV7-9; no DNA check was done on the table's D call, TRBD1. The CDR3 is 13 residues long, counting both termini. Germline values: CDR1 SEHNR, CDR2 FQNEAQ (reference sequence).

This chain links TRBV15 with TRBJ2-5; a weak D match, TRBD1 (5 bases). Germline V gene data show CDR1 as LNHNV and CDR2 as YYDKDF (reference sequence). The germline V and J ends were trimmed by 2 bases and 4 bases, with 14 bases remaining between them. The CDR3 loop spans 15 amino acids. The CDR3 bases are TGTGCCACCAGCAGACGGTTCGACAGAGTAGAGACCCAGTACTTC. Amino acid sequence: CATSRRFDRVETQYF.

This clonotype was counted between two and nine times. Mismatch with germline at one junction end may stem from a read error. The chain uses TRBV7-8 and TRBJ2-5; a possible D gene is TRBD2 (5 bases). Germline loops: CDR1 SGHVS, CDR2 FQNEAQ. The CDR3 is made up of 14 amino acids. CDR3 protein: CASSLAGDHDTQYF. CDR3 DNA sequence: TGTGCCAGCAGCTTAGCGGGAGACCACGATACGCAGTATTTC.

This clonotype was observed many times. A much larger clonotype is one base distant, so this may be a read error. CDR3 region: CASSLDLAAQYF. Written as DNA, the CDR3 is TGTGCCAGCAGCTTAGATCTGGCAGCGCAGTATTTT. V is TRBV11-3 and J is TRBJ2-3, with no clear D. Germline V gives CDR1 SGHNT, CDR2 YENEEA. CDR3 length: 12 amino acids. With 0 bases removed from V and 10 bases from J, the gap between germline ends came to 8 bases.

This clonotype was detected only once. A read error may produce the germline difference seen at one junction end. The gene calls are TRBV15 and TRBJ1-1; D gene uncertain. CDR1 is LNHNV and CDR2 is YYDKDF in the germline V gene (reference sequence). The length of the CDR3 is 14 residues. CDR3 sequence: CATSSWCLHAEAFF. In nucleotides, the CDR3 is TGTGCCACCAGCAGTTGGTGCCTTCACGCTGAAGCTTTCTTC.

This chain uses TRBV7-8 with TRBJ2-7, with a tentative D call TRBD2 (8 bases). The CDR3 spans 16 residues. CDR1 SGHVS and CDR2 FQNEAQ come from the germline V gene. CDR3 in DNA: TGTGCCAGCAGCATAGCGGGACAGCCCGATCCGGCGTATCAGTACGTC. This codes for CASSIAGQPDPAYQYV.

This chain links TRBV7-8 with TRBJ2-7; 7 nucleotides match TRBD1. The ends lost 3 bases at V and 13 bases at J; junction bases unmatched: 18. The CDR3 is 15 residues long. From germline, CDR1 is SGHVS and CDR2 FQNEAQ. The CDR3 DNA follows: TGTGCCAGCAGCTTTCATGCAGACGGGACAGCCCTTTCCTACGTC. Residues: CASSFHADGTALSYV.

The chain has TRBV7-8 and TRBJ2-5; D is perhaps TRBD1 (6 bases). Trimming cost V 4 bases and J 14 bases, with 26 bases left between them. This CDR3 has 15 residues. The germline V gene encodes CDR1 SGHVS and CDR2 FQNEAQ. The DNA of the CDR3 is TGTGCCAGCAGCTCACATGGGACATGGAACACGGAAGCTTACTTC. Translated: CASSSHGTWNTEAYF.

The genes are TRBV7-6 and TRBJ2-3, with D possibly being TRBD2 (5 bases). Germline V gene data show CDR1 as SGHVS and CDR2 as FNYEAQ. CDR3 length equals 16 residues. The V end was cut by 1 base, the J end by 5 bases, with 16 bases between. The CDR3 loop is CASSLGGGEPVDTQYF. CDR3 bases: TGTGCCAGCAGCTTAGGGGGTGGGGAGCCCGTAGATACGCAGTATTTT.

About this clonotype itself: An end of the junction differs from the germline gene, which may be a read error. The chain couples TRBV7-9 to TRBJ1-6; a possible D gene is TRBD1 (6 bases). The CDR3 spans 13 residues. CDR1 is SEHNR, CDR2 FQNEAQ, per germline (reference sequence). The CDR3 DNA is TGTGCCAGCAGCTTAGCTGCGGGGGCAACTGAGCAGTTC. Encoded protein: CASSLAAGATEQF.

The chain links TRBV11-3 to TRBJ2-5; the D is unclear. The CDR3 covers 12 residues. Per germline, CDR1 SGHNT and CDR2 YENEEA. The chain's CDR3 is CARHVDLAAQYF. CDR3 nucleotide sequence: TGTGCTAGACACGTGGATCTGGCGGCCCAGTACTTC. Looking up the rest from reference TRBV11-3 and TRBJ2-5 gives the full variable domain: EAGVVQSPRYKIIEKKQPVAFWCNPISGHNTLYWYLQNLGQGPELLIRYENEEAVDDSQLPKDRFSAERLKGVDSTLKIQPAELGDSAVYLCARHVDLAAQYFGPGTRLLVL.

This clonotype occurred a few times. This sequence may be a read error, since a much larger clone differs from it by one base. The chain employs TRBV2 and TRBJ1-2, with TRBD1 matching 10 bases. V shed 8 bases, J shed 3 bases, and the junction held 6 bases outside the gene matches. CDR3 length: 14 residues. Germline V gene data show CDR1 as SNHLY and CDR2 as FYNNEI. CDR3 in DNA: TGTGCCAGCGGGGACAGGGGCTTGGACTATGGCTACACCTTC. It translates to CASGDRGLDYGYTF.

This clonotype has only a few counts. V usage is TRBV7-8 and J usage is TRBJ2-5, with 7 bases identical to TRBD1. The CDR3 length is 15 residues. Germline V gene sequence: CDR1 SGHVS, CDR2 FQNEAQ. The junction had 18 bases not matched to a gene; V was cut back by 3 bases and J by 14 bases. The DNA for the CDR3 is TGTGCCAGCAGCTTTAGTCCAGACGGGACAGCCCTTTCCTACTTC. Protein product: CASSFSPDGTALSYF.

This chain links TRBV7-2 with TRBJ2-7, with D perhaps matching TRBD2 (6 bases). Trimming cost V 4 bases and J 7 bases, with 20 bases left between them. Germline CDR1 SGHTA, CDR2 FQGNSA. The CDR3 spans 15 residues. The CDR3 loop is CASSWDSGANNEQYV. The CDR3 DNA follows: TGTGCCAGCAGCTGGGATAGCGGAGCCAACAATGAGCAGTACGTC.

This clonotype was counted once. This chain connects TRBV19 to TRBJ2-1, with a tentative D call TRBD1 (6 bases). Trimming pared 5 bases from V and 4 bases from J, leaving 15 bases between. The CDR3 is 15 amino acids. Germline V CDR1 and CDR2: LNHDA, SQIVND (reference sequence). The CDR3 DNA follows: TGTGCCAGTAGTGGGACAAGGGCTTCTTACAATGAGCAGTTCTTC. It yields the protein CASSGTRASYNEQFF. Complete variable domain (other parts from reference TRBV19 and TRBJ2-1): DGGITQSPKYLFRKEGQNVTLSCEQNLNHDAMYWYRQDPGQGLRLIYYSQIVNDFQKGDIAEGYSVSREKKESFPLTVTSAQKNPTAFYLCASSGTRASYNEQFFGPGTRLTVL.

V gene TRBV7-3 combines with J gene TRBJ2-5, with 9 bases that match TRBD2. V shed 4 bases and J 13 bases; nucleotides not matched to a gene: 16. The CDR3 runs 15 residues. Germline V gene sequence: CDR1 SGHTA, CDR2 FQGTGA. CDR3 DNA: TGTGCCAGCAGCTCTAGCGGGACTCCGGGAGAGACCAGGTACTTC. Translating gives CASSSSGTPGETRYF.